This T cell receptor (beta chain) emerged from a study of blood T cell repertoires in COVID-19. Study-wide background: The study drew acute and convalescent COVID-19 samples from the United States, Italy and Spain. Nucleic acid was either cDNA or gDNA, and it came from T cells, B-cell-depleted T cells, or PBMCs.

Original analysis: Reference gene primer amplification gave estimated nucleated cell counts. Sequencing used immunoSEQ multiplex PCR; TCRdb keeps in-frame clones, though not all of them. V and J calls and clone size are as listed in that table; D and trimming were resolved from the DNA. The repertoire consists of about 140,000 clones, with about 80% occurring once and the leading ten covering around 8%. In its sample, this clone was seen once. The sequence was obtained from a human donor in a cohort sampled during active COVID-19. The sequenced sample consisted of peripheral blood.

For the CDR3, the DNA is TGTGCCAGCAGTCCCACTTGGTTATGGAACACTGAAGCTTTCTTT. Translation: CASSPTWLWNTEAFF. The chain combines TRBV14 with TRBJ1-1; D is ambiguous. Germline V gene sequence: CDR1 SGHDN, CDR2 FVKESK. The germline V and J ends were trimmed by 6 bases and 1 base, with 15 bases remaining between them. This CDR3 is built from 15 residues.